This is a list of T cell receptor beta chains from one sample in a study of blood T cell repertoires in COVID-19. Assay: immunoSEQ multiplex PCR; the TCRdb copy retains only in-frame clones and omits some. The sample has around 60,000 clones, about four fifths seen once. Sequenced: peripheral blood. The receptor source for this set is an elderly woman with acute or convalescent COVID-19. Each CDR3 is given with its conserved first and last residue. D genes are given only for firm matches. A clone size is listed for some rows: how often the clone was seen (once, few, many), or a class if it is expanded.

-	-	TRBJ1-2	TRBV6-5	CASSPQGSRYGYTF	TGTGCCAGCAGCCCGCAGGGGTCCCGATATGGCTACACCTTC
TRBD2	-	TRBJ2-5	TRBV2	CASSWGETSEKETQYF	TGTGCCAGCAGTTGGGGGGAGACTAGCGAGAAAGAGACCCAGTACTTC
TRBD2	-	TRBJ2-3	TRBV7-2	CASSLRGGASTDTQYF	TGTGCCAGCAGCTTGCGGGGGGGGGCTAGCACAGATACGCAGTATTTT
TRBD2	once	TRBJ2-2	TRBV29-1	CSVRHPGLAGELFF	TGCAGCGTCCGACACCCGGGACTAGCCGGGGAGCTGTTTTTT
-	-	TRBJ1-1	TRBV11-2	CASSRDTNTEAFF	TGTGCCAGCAGCAGGGACACCAACACTGAAGCTTTCTTT
-	-	TRBJ1-5	TRBV12-5	CASVPQSQGVEPQHF	TGTGCTAGTGTCCCTCAGAGTCAAGGGGTCGAACCCCAGCATTTT
-	-	TRBJ2-7	TRBV19	CASSIAGRGSYEQYF	TGTGCCAGTAGTATAGCGGGCAGGGGATCCTACGAGCAGTACTTC
-	-	TRBJ1-5	TRBV6-5	CASSYRSDQPQHF	TGTGCCAGCAGTTACCGGAGCGACCAGCCCCAGCATTTT
TRBD2	once	TRBJ2-5	TRBV11-2	CASSLESVAGAQYF	TGTGCCAGCAGCTTAGAATCAGTAGCGGGGGCCCAGTACTTC
TRBD1	-	TRBJ1-3	TRBV9	CASNRGQGGGNTIYF	TGTGCCAGCAATCGGGGACAGGGCGGAGGAAACACCATATATTTT
TRBD2	few	TRBJ2-3	TRBV20-1	CSASASGGTDTQYF	TGCAGTGCTAGTGCCAGCGGGGGCACAGATACGCAGTATTTT
-	once	TRBJ1-5	TRBV6-6	CASSYDGTNNQPQHF	TGTGCCAGCAGTTACGACGGGACTAACAATCAGCCCCAGCATTTT
TRBD2	-	TRBJ2-5	TRBV7-2	CASSLGVGSGTQETQYF	TGTGCCAGCAGCTTAGGGGTCGGTAGCGGGACTCAAGAGACCCAGTACTTC
-	-	TRBJ2-3	TRBV20-1	CSAGGRDISTDTQYF	TGCAGTGCTGGTGGCCGGGACATAAGCACAGATACGCAGTATTTT
TRBD2	-	TRBJ2-1	TRBV5-1	CASSLGLAGNLYNEQFF	TGCGCCAGCAGCTTGGGGCTAGCGGGAAACCTATACAATGAGCAGTTCTTC
-	-	TRBJ1-6	TRBV27	CASSLVQGGSPLHF	TGTGCCAGCAGTTTAGTCCAGGGTGGTTCACCCCTCCACTTT
TRBD1	-	TRBJ1-5	TRBV29-1	CSVLDRGANQPQHF	TGCAGCGTTCTAGACAGGGGAGCCAATCAGCCCCAGCATTTT
-	-	TRBJ1-5	TRBV18	CASSPQSPGSGNQPQHF	TGTGCCAGCTCACCACAGAGTCCGGGGTCGGGCAATCAGCCCCAGCATTTT
-	-	TRBJ2-3	TRBV19	CASSSTGRRGHTDTQYF	TGTGCCAGCAGTAGTACGGGGAGGCGGGGGCACACAGATACGCAGTATTTT
TRBD1	few	TRBJ2-1	TRBV4-1	CASSQDAATGVNEQFF	TGCGCCAGCAGCCAAGATGCAGCGACAGGGGTTAATGAGCAGTTCTTC
TRBD1	-	TRBJ2-7	TRBV5-1	CASSLEAGTGGGEQYF	TGCGCCAGCAGCTTGGAGGCCGGGACAGGGGGCGGCGAGCAGTACTTC
-	-	TRBJ2-7	TRBV7-9	CASSLEGGTGEQYF	TGTGCCAGCAGCTTAGAAGGGGGAACAGGCGAGCAGTACTTC
-	-	TRBJ1-5	TRBV4-1	CASSPTLGGGQPQHF	TGCGCCAGCAGCCCTACTCTAGGTGGGGGCCAGCCCCAGCATTTT
TRBD2	-	TRBJ2-2	TRBV7-3	CASSPLGGGNTGELFF	TGTGCCAGCAGCCCCCTTGGCGGGGGGAACACCGGGGAGCTGTTTTTT
TRBD1	-	TRBJ2-7	TRBV3-1/TRBV3-2	CASRRDRSGGEQYF	TGTGCCAGCCGCCGGGACAGGTCAGGCGGCGAGCAGTACTTC
-	-	TRBJ1-5	TRBV6-5	CASSLIQGPNQPQHF	TGTGCCAGCAGTCTTATACAGGGTCCCAATCAGCCCCAGCATTTT
-	-	TRBJ1-6	TRBV3-1/TRBV3-2	CASSQDGRPAGSPLHF	TGTGCCAGCAGCCAAGATGGTAGGCCGGCGGGTTCACCCCTCCACTTT
TRBD1	-	TRBJ2-2	TRBV19	CASHRGVTGELFF	TGTGCCAGTCACAGGGGGGTCACCGGGGAGCTGTTTTTT
TRBD2	-	TRBJ2-7	TRBV7-8	CASSLERLAGGREQYF	TGTGCCAGCAGCTTGGAGAGACTAGCGGGAGGGCGGGAGCAGTACTTC
-	-	TRBJ2-3	TRBV18	CASSLRWTDTQYF	TGTGCCAGCTCACTGCGGTGGACAGATACGCAGTATTTT
TRBD1	-	TRBJ2-1	TRBV2	CASSLDRGQTNEQFF	TGTGCCAGCAGTCTAGACAGGGGGCAAACAAATGAGCAGTTCTTC
-	-	TRBJ2-5	TRBV7-8	CASSLALSGQETQYF	TGTGCCAGCAGCTTAGCTTTATCGGGACAAGAGACCCAGTACTTC